The rows below give T cell receptor beta chains drawn from one sample of a study of molecular identifiers for immune sequencing clone quantification. One entry per CDR3 protein results from TCRdb running MiXCR on the PCR reads. This sample has hundreds of thousands of distinct CDR3 sequences, with 25% found just once. Sequenced material: naive CD8+ T cells from blood, with Jurkat cell RNA spiked in. Every receptor here comes from a human donor in good health. Some libraries in this study had Jurkat cell RNA spiked in. CDR3s include the opening cysteine and the closing phenylalanine or tryptophan. The D gene is left open where the match is weak. Not every row has a clone size; where given, it reads once, few, many or a size class.

D gene,V gene,clone size,J gene,CDR3 DNA,CDR3 protein
TRBD2,TRBV19,few,TRBJ2-7,TGTGCCAGTCGCGGGGGTTACCACGAGCAGTACTTC,CASRGGYHEQYF
TRBD1,TRBV7-9,many,TRBJ1-5,TGTGCCAGCAGCTCTGGACAGGGACATCAGCCCCAGCATTTT,CASSSGQGHQPQHF
.,TRBV7-8,many,TRBJ2-3,TGTGCCAGCAGCTTAGCCAGGGGGGCAGGCAGCCCTAGCACAGATACGCAGTATTTT,CASSLARGAGSPSTDTQYF
.,TRBV20-1,few,TRBJ2-7,TGCAGTGCCTGGGCTGGGGGATCCTACGAGCAGTACTTC,CSAWAGGSYEQYF
TRBD2,TRBV5-1,few,TRBJ2-5,TGCGCCAGCAGCAGACTCCCTAGCGGGGGGTTATTCCAAGAGACCCAGTACTTC,CASSRLPSGGLFQETQYF
.,TRBV28,.,TRBJ1-5,TGTGCCAGCAGTTTCCGGCAGATTAGCAATCAGCCCCAGCATTTT,CASSFRQISNQPQHF
TRBD2,TRBV11-2,.,TRBJ2-3,TGTGCCAGCAGCTTAACCTCCCCGGCTAGCGGGTTGGTCACAGATACGCAGTATTTT,CASSLTSPASGLVTDTQYF
.,TRBV7-9,.,TRBJ2-2,TGTGCCAGCAGCTTAAAGTACTCGAACACCGGGGAGCTGTTTTTT,CASSLKYSNTGELFF
TRBD1,TRBV20-1,once,TRBJ2-7,TGCAGTGCTGACGACCAGGGACAGGCTTACTACGAGCAGTACTTC,CSADDQGQAYYEQYF
TRBD1,TRBV10-3,.,TRBJ1-2,TGTGCCATCAGCGAATGGGACAGAAACTATGACTACACCTTC,CAISEWDRNYDYTF
TRBD1,TRBV23-1,.,TRBJ1-5,TGCGCCAGCAATCCATCGGACAGGGGGCCCAATCAGCCCCCGCCTTTT,CASNPSDRGPNQPPPF
.,TRBV12-5,.,TRBJ2-7,TGTGCTAGTGCCCAGGGACAAAATACCTTCTACGAGCAGTACTTC,CASAQGQNTFYEQYF
.,TRBV25-1,.,TRBJ2-3,TGTGCCAGCAGTGATTGGGGAGTTAGCACAGATACGCAGTATTTT,CASSDWGVSTDTQYF
.,TRBV5-1,many,TRBJ2-7,TGCGCCAGCAGCTTCGGGGTGGACTACGAGCAGTACTTC,CASSFGVDYEQYF
TRBD1,TRBV7-9,.,TRBJ2-7,TGTGCCAGCAGCTACCCCCCGGGACAGAGCAACTACGAGCAGTACTTC,CASSYPPGQSNYEQYF
.,TRBV19,.,TRBJ1-2,TGTGCCAGTAGTTGGGGAGGCTATGGCTACACCTTC,CASSWGGYGYTF
TRBD1,TRBV7-9,.,TRBJ2-7,TGTGCCAGCAGCCAAACAGGGGATAGAGTGTACGAGCAGAACTTC,CASSQTGDRVYEQNF
.,TRBV4-3,.,TRBJ2-7,TGCGCCAGCAGCCAAGAGAGGACCAGGGGGGGGTACTACGAGCAGTACTTC,CASSQERTRGGYYEQYF
.,TRBV13,many,TRBJ2-1,TGTGCCAGCAGCTTTACCGGTAGCCGCCACAATGAGCAGTTCTTC,CASSFTGSRHNEQFF
.,TRBV4-3,.,TRBJ2-7,TGCGCCAGCAGCCAAGATCTACAGGGCGCCTACGAGCAGTACTTC,CASSQDLQGAYEQYF
TRBD1,TRBV13,.,TRBJ2-1,TGTGCCAGCAGCCCCTCGGACAGGGGGGCCTACAATGAGCAGTTCTTC,CASSPSDRGAYNEQFF
TRBD1,TRBV6-1,.,TRBJ1-6,TGTGCCAGCAGTTCCACAGGGGGTGGCAATTCACCCCTCCACTTT,CASSSTGGGNSPLHF
TRBD2,TRBV7-4,.,TRBJ2-5,TGTGCCAGCAGCTTCTCCCGACTTGCGGGGGACGAGACCCAGTACTTC,CASSFSRLAGDETQYF
.,TRBV6-2/TRBV6-3,.,TRBJ2-1,TGTGCCAGCAGTTACTCTGAGGTCAATGAGCAGTTCTTC,CASSYSEVNEQFF
TRBD2,TRBV20-1,.,TRBJ2-2,TGCAGTGCTAGACCTAGCGGGAGGGCCAGCACCGGGGAGCTGTTTTTT,CSARPSGRASTGELFF
TRBD1,TRBV12-3/TRBV12-4,.,TRBJ2-1,TGTGCCAGCGGACAGGGAGACTCCTACAATGAGCAGTTCTTC,CASGQGDSYNEQFF
.,TRBV6-1,few,TRBJ1-1,TGTGCCAGCAGTGACGCGGCCAAGGGAAACACTGAAGCTTTCTTT,CASSDAAKGNTEAFF
.,TRBV6-1,.,TRBJ2-1,TGTGCCAGCAGTGACAGGGCAGGTAATGAGCAGTTCTTC,CASSDRAGNEQFF
.,TRBV28,many,TRBJ2-7,TGTGCCAGCAAGGAGGGGTACGAGCAGTACTTC,CASKEGYEQYF
.,TRBV19,few,TRBJ1-6,TGTGCCAGTAGTACCAGGGATCGGGGCTCACCCCTCCACTTT,CASSTRDRGSPLHF
.,TRBV4-1,.,TRBJ2-7,TGCGCCAGCAGCCAAAACGATGACAGGTCCTACGAGCAGTACTTC,CASSQNDDRSYEQYF
TRBD1,TRBV5-1,few,TRBJ1-2,TGCGCCAGCAGCTTGACAGGGACAGGGAATTACTATGGCTACACCTTC,CASSLTGTGNYYGYTF
.,TRBV5-1,many,TRBJ1-2,TGCGCCAGCAGCTCCAGGGCAAACCGTTATGGCTACACCTTC,CASSSRANRYGYTF
.,TRBV30,.,TRBJ1-1,TGTGCCTGGAGTGTCTTGTCGGGGACTGAAGCTTTCTTT,CAWSVLSGTEAFF
TRBD2,TRBV12-5,few,TRBJ2-5,TGTGCTAGTGGTTCCCAGGTGGGAGGGGAGGAGACCCAGTACTTC,CASGSQVGGEETQYF
.,TRBV25-1,few,TRBJ2-5,TGTGCCAGCAGTGTCGGACGGTCAGGGGAATGGGAGACCCAGTACTTC,CASSVGRSGEWETQYF
.,TRBV25-1,.,TRBJ2-5,TGTGCCAGCAGTGAATCGCAGGCCGGGGAGACCCAGTACTTC,CASSESQAGETQYF
.,TRBV6-2/TRBV6-3,.,TRBJ2-5,TGTGCCAGCAGTTACTCGAGTAGGGATTTCAAAGAGACCCAGTACTTC,CASSYSSRDFKETQYF
TRBD2,TRBV29-1,many,TRBJ2-7,TGCAGCGCGGCAGCGGGGGGGCTCTCCTACGAGCAGTACTTC,CSAAAGGLSYEQYF
.,TRBV9,many,TRBJ2-5,TGTGCCAGCAGCGCGTATGGGGGGTATGGGGAGACCCAGTACTTC,CASSAYGGYGETQYF
TRBD1,TRBV19,many,TRBJ2-7,TGTGCCAGCGGTTCCGGGACAGGCCTTTCCTACGAGCAGTACTTC,CASGSGTGLSYEQYF
TRBD2,TRBV2,.,TRBJ2-1,TGTGCCAGCAGTGAAGCGGTACTAGCGGTATTCGGTGAGCAGTTCTTC,CASSEAVLAVFGEQFF
.,TRBV19,.,TRBJ1-1,TGTGCCAGTACCGATACAGTGAACACTGAAGCTTTCTTT,CASTDTVNTEAFF